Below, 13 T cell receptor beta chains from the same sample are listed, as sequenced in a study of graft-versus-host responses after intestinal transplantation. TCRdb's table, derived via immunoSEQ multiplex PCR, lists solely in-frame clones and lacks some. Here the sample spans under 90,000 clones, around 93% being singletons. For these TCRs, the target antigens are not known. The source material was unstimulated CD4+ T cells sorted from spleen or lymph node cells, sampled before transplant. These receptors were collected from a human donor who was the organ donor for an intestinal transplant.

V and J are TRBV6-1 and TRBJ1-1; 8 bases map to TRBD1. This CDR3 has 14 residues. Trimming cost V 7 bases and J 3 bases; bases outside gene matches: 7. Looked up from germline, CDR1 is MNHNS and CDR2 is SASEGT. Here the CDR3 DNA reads TGTGCCAGCAAGAGACAGGGGTCGCACACTGAAGCTTTCTTT. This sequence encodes CASKRQGSHTEAFF.

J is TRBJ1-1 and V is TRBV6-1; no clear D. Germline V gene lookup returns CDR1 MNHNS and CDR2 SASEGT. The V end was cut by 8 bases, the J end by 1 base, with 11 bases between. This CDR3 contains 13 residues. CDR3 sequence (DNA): TGTGCCAGCTCGCCAGTCGAGAACACTGAAGCTTTCTTT. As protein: CASSPVENTEAFF.

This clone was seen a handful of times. The CDR3 bases are TGTGCCACTCGGACAGGGAGCTATGGCTACACCTTC. Translated, it gives CATRTGSYGYTF. The V gene is TRBV6-6, the J gene TRBJ1-2; 8 bases align to TRBD1. V lost 10 bases, J lost 4 bases, and 5 bases stayed unmatched. The germline CDR1 and CDR2 sequences are MNHNY and SVGAGI (reference sequence). This CDR3 has 12 residues.

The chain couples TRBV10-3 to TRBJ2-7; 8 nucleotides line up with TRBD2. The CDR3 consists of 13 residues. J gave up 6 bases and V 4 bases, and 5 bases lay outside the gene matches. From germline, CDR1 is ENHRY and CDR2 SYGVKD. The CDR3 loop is CAISAGGASEQYF. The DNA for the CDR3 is TGTGCCATCAGTGCGGGGGGGGCCTCCGAGCAGTACTTC.

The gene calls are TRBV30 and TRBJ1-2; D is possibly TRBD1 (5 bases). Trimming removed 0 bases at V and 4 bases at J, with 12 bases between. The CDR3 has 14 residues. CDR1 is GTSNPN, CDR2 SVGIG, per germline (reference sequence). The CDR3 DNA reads TGTGCCTGGAGTGTGGCAGGGCGGATCTATGGCTACACCTTC. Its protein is CAWSVAGRIYGYTF.

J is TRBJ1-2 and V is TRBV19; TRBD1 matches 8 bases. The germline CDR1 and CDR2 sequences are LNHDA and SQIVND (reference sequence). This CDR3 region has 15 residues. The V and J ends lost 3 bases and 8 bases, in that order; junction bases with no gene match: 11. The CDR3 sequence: CASSILDRDLRGYTF. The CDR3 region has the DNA TGTGCCAGTAGTATTTTGGACAGGGATCTGCGGGGCTACACCTTC.

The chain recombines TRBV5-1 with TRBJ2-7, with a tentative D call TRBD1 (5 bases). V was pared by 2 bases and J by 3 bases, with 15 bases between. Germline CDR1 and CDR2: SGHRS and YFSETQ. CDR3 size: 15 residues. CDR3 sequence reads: CASSFFTGVDYEQYF. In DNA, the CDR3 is TGCGCCAGCAGCTTTTTCACAGGTGTCGACTACGAGCAGTACTTC.

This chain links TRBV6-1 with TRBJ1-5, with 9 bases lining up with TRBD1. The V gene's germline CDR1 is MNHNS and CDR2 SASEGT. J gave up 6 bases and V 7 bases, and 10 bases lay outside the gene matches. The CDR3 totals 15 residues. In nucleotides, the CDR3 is TGTGCCAGCAACCGACAGGGGGTGGGGGGTCAGCCCCAGCATTTT. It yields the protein CASNRQGVGGQPQHF.

DNA of the CDR3: TGTGCCTGGCAGGGGTGGAACTATGGCTACACCTTC. This encodes CAWQGWNYGYTF. The V call is TRBV30, the J call TRBJ1-2; a possible D gene is TRBD1 (6 bases). The CDR3 extends over 12 amino acids. CDR1 is GTSNPN, CDR2 SVGIG, per germline (reference sequence). V was pared by 5 bases and J by 2 bases, with 9 bases between.

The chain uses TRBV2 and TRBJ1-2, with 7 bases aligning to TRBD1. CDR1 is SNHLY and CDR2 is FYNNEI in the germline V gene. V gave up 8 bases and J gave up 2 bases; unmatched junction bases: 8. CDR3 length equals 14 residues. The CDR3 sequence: CASDLGQLNYGYTF. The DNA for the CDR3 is TGTGCCAGCGATCTGGGACAGTTGAACTATGGCTACACCTTC. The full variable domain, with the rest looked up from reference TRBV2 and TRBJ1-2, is EPEVTQTPSHQVTQMGQEVILRCVPISNHLYFYWYRQILGQKVEFLVSFYNNEISEKSEIFDDQFSVERPDGSNFTLKIRSTKLEDSAMYFCASDLGQLNYGYTFGSGTRLTVV.

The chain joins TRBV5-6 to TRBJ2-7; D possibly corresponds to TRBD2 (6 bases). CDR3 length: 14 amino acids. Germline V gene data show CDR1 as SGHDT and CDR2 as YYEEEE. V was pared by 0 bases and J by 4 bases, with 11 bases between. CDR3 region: CASSLGAGRYEQYF. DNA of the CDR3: TGTGCCAGCAGCTTGGGAGCAGGGAGGTACGAGCAGTACTTC.

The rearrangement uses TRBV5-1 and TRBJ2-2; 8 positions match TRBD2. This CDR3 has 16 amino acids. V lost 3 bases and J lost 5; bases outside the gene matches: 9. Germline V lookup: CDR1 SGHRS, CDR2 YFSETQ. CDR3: CASSSPGTRATGELFF. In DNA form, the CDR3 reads TGCGCCAGCAGCTCACCCGGGACTAGGGCGACCGGGGAGCTGTTTTTT.

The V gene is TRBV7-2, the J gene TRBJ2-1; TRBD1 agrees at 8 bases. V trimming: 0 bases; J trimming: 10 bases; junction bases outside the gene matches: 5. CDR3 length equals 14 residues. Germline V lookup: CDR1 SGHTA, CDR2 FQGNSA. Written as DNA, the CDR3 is TGTGCCAGCAGCTTAGCGCCAGGGGGCAGGGAGCAGTTCTTC. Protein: CASSLAPGGREQFF.